This T cell receptor (beta chain) was sequenced in a study of shared clonotypes between healthy human individuals. Study background: CD4 naive cells filled three plates per donor, CD4 memory three, CD8 naive two and CD8 memory one. Study observations and caveats: Clonotypes that were shared across four donors made up approximately 5% of naive CD4 clonotypes.

The ends lost 11 bases at V and 4 bases at J; junction bases unmatched: 10. CDR3 length: 14 amino acids. Germline CDR1 is MNHNS and CDR2 is SASEGT. Clones were read by immunoSEQ multiplex PCR, and TCRdb kept only the in-frame ones, dropping some. Seen here are approximately 2.5 million clones, roughly 92% observed once, and the top ten hold roughly 0.14%. A note on this clone: What it recognizes is unknown.

The chain joins TRBV6-1 to TRBJ1-5; 8 bases map to TRBD1. The sequence derives from a man between 18 and 35 years old in good health. The sequencing input was naive CD4+ T cells sorted from blood. The subset is: CD45RA+ positively selected. This chain's CDR3 is CAASGGAGNQPQHF. The CDR3 nucleotides read TGTGCCGCATCAGGGGGCGCGGGGAATCAGCCCCAGCATTTT.